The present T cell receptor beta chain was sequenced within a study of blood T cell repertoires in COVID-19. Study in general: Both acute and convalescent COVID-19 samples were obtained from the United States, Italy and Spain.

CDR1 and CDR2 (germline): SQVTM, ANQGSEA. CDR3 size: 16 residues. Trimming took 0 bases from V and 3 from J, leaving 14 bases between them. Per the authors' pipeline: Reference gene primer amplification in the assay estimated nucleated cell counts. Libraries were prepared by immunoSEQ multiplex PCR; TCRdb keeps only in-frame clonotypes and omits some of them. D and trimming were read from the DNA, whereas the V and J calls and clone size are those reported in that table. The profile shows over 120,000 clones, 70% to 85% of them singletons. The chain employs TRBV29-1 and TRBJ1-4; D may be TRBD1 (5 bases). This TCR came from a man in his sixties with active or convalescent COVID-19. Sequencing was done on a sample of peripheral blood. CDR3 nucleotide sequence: TGCAGCGTTGAAGATACGAAGGGACTGTCTAATGAAAAACTGTTTTTT. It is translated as CSVEDTKGLSNEKLFF.